These 8 T cell receptor beta chains came from one sample sequenced in a study of blood T cell repertoires in COVID-19. Some clones are missing from TCRdb's copy, which holds only in-frame ones; the method was immunoSEQ multiplex PCR. The data hold around 260,000 clones, with around 92% observed a single time. The sample taken for sequencing was peripheral blood. These receptor sequences come from a young adult with COVID-19, enrolled during active disease.

The chain has TRBV27 and TRBJ1-1; unclear D gene. Germline CDR1 reads MNHEY; CDR2 reads SMNVEV (reference sequence). The CDR3 is 15 residues long. V gave up 3 bases and J gave up 5 bases, with 16 bases separating them. CDR3 in DNA: TGTGCCAGCAGTTTTAGCGGAGGCGTGGGAACTGAAGCTTTCTTT. Protein product: CASSFSGGVGTEAFF.

The rearrangement joins TRBV19 to TRBJ2-2; D might be TRBD2 (6 bases). The CDR3 extends over 14 amino acids. V lost 8 bases and J lost 1, with 11 bases in between. The germline V gene encodes CDR1 LNHDA and CDR2 SQIVND (reference sequence). The DNA of the CDR3 is TGTGCCAGTCTCGCGGGATGGAACACCGGGGAGCTGTTTTTT. This codes for CASLAGWNTGELFF.

The chain joins TRBV7-2 to TRBJ1-1; TRBD1 matches 7 bases. V shed 6 bases, J shed 0 bases, and the junction held 10 bases outside the gene matches. CDR3 length: 16 residues. The germline CDR1 and CDR2 sequences are SGHTA and FQGNSA. This CDR3 is CASRFDRAGMNTEAFF. In DNA form, the CDR3 reads TGTGCCAGCAGATTTGACAGGGCGGGGATGAACACTGAAGCTTTCTTT.

The rearrangement links TRBV5-8 to TRBJ2-1, with 7 bases fitting TRBD2. V shed 2 bases and J 9 bases; nucleotides not matched to a gene: 14. Germline V gene lookup returns CDR1 SGHTS and CDR2 YDEGEE. The CDR3 contains 16 residues. The CDR3 loop reads CASSFEGGRVGGEQFF. For the CDR3, the DNA is TGTGCCAGCAGCTTTGAGGGCGGGAGAGTCGGCGGTGAGCAGTTCTTC.

The chain links TRBV7-2 to TRBJ2-3; tentative D call: TRBD2 (5 bases). The V gene's germline CDR1 is SGHTA and CDR2 FQGNSA. The V end lost 1 base, the J end lost 6 bases, and 14 bases lay between the germline ends. This CDR3 has 15 residues. The CDR3 here is CASSLVVLAPDTQYF. CDR3 bases: TGTGCCAGCAGCTTAGTGGTGTTAGCGCCCGATACGCAGTATTTT.

The V and J genes are TRBV5-1 and TRBJ1-1; the D is unclear. This CDR3 has 14 amino acids. Germline assignment: CDR1 SGHRS and CDR2 YFSETQ. V lost 0 bases and J lost 0, with 6 bases in between. This CDR3 reads CASSLVSMNTEAFF. CDR3 DNA: TGCGCCAGCAGCTTGGTAAGCATGAACACTGAAGCTTTCTTT.

Notes on this clone: Other nucleotide sequences in the sample specify the same CDR3. The chain links TRBV6-5 to TRBJ2-7; 9 bases fit TRBD2. This CDR3 has 16 residues. Germline V CDR1 and CDR2: MNHEY, SVGAGI. The V segment lost 0 bases and the J segment 4 bases; nucleotides outside the gene matches: 7. The CDR3 sequence: CASSYSPGLAVYEQYF. The CDR3 bases are TGTGCCAGCAGTTACTCCCCGGGACTAGCCGTTTACGAGCAGTACTTC.

This rearrangement joins TRBV18 to TRBJ2-3; 11 bases align to TRBD2. CDR3 size: 15 residues. With V trimmed by 3 bases and J by 6 bases, 5 bases remained unmatched. The V gene's germline CDR1 is KGHSH and CDR2 LQKENI. Here the CDR3 reads CASSPSLAGGDTQYF. The CDR3 bases are TGTGCCAGCTCACCGAGTCTAGCGGGAGGCGATACGCAGTATTTT.